These T cell receptor beta chains were read from a single sample in a study of T cell changes during pregnancy in multiple sclerosis. The protocol was immunoSEQ multiplex PCR, while the TCRdb copy is restricted to in-frame clones and leaves out a portion. Of about 64,000 clones in the sample, about 90% were seen once. Sequenced material: peripheral blood, taken in the second trimester of pregnancy. The source is a female donor in good health, enrolled as a control in a pregnancy study. CDR3s include the opening cysteine and the closing phenylalanine or tryptophan. Fields, in order: D gene, clone size, V gene, CDR3 length, J gene, CDR3 DNA, CDR3 protein. D genes are given only for firm matches. Where a row states a size, it is once, few, many or the class of an expanded clone; other rows omit it.

TRBD2	-	TRBV30	13	TRBJ2-7	TGTGCCTGGACTAGCGGGGCCACCTACGAGCAGTACTTC	CAWTSGATYEQYF
TRBD1	-	TRBV10-3	15	TRBJ2-1	TGTGCCATCAGTGAGTCTCGGGAACAGGGGAATGAGCAGTTCTTC	CAISESREQGNEQFF
-	once	TRBV6-4	15	TRBJ2-3	TGTGCCAGCAGTGCGGTGGCGGGGACCACAGATACGCAGTATTTT	CASSAVAGTTDTQYF
-	once	TRBV18	15	TRBJ1-3	TGTGCCAGCTCACCACCTGGACTCTCTGGAAACACCATATATTTT	CASSPPGLSGNTIYF
-	-	TRBV18	12	TRBJ2-7	TGTGCCAGCTCACCGGCGGGGAGGGAGCAGTACTTC	CASSPAGREQYF
-	-	TRBV28	13	TRBJ2-7	TGTGCCAGCACGGGTGGGGGCAGGTACGAGCAGTACTTC	CASTGGGRYEQYF
TRBD2	once	TRBV29-1	14	TRBJ2-5	TGCAGCGTTCCCGAGCGGGGGGGCCGAGAGACCCAGTACTTC	CSVPERGGRETQYF
-	-	TRBV6-1	11	TRBJ2-3	TGTGCCAGCAGTACCGGGTATACGCAGTATTTT	CASSTGYTQYF
-	-	TRBV5-1	13	TRBJ2-3	TGCGCCAGCAGGGAGAAAAGCACAGATACGCAGTATTTT	CASREKSTDTQYF
TRBD2	-	TRBV28	20	TRBJ2-7	TGTGCCAGCACCCGGGAGCGACTAGCGGGAGGAATAACCCTCTCCTACGAGCAGTACTTC	CASTRERLAGGITLSYEQYF
-	-	TRBV19	13	TRBJ2-7	TGTGCCAGTAGTAACGGACAGACCTACGAGCAGTACTTC	CASSNGQTYEQYF
-	-	TRBV2	12	TRBJ1-1	TGTGCCAGCAGTGACTTCGACACTGAAGCTTTCTTT	CASSDFDTEAFF
-	-	TRBV19	12	TRBJ1-1	TGTGCCAGTATGGAAGAGGGCACTGAAGCTTTCTTT	CASMEEGTEAFF
-	-	TRBV7-7	13	TRBJ2-1	TGTGCTAGCAGCACCGCCGCGGGGAATGAGCAGTTCTTC	CASSTAAGNEQFF
TRBD1	-	TRBV2	15	TRBJ2-3	TGTGCCAGCAGGGAACAGGGGGTAAGCACAGATACGCAGTATTTT	CASREQGVSTDTQYF
TRBD2	-	TRBV28	15	TRBJ2-3	TGTGCCAGCAGTACTACGGAGGGCGGGGGAGATACGCAGTATTTT	CASSTTEGGGDTQYF
-	-	TRBV5-6	12	TRBJ2-3	TGTGCCAGCAGTGCAGGGGTGGATACGCAGTATTTT	CASSAGVDTQYF
TRBD2	-	TRBV5-1	17	TRBJ2-2	TGCGCCAGCAGCATAAGGCCTAGCGGGAGCCGTACCGGGGAGCTGTTTTTT	CASSIRPSGSRTGELFF
-	-	TRBV10-3	13	TRBJ2-3	TGTGCCATCAGGACAGGTAGCACAGATACGCAGTATTTT	CAIRTGSTDTQYF
-	-	TRBV5-4	14	TRBJ2-7	TGTGCCAGCAGCTTGGCGCTGACGGAGGACGAGCAGTACTTC	CASSLALTEDEQYF
TRBD2	-	TRBV28	16	TRBJ2-1	TGTGCCAGCAGCAACGCGGGGGGCGTTTCCTACAATGAGCAGTTCTTC	CASSNAGGVSYNEQFF
TRBD2	-	TRBV28	14	TRBJ2-7	TGTGCCAGCAGTAAACTCTCCCTAGCGGACGAGCAGTACTTC	CASSKLSLADEQYF
-	-	TRBV6-6	13	TRBJ1-2	TGTGCCAGCAGTTACCGCGAGGAGGGTGGCTACACCTTC	CASSYREEGGYTF
-	-	TRBV29-1	11	TRBJ2-7	TGCAGCGTGACAGTTTCCTACGAGCAGTACTTC	CSVTVSYEQYF
-	-	TRBV27	14	TRBJ1-1	TGTGCCAGCAGTACGCTAGCCAGCGGCTTCCAGGCTTTCTTT	CASSTLASGFQAFF
-	-	TRBV2	15	TRBJ1-1	TGTGCCGACCGAGGGTCAGCGATTTTGGCCACTGAAGCTTTCTTT	CADRGSAILATEAFF
-	-	TRBV9	15	TRBJ2-5	TGTGCCAGCAGCGAGGGAATCTTGACAGGAGAGACCCAGTACTTC	CASSEGILTGETQYF
-	few	TRBV19	13	TRBJ2-5	TGTGCCAGTAGTGCGGGGCAGGGAGGGACCCAGTACTTC	CASSAGQGGTQYF
-	-	TRBV4-1	14	TRBJ1-2	TGCGCCAGCAGACTCACCGACAGTGTTGATGGCTACACCTTC	CASRLTDSVDGYTF
-	-	TRBV9	13	TRBJ1-1	TGTGCCAGCAGCCCAGCGGGGCCCGCTGAAGCTTTCTTT	CASSPAGPAEAFF
-	-	TRBV27	13	TRBJ2-3	TGTGCCAGCAGTCAGGGAGGGGGAGATACGCAGTATTTT	CASSQGGGDTQYF
TRBD2	-	TRBV5-1	16	TRBJ2-5	TGCGCCAGCAGCTTGGTTAGCGGGAGTATCCAAGAGACCCAGTACTTC	CASSLVSGSIQETQYF
-	-	TRBV9	15	TRBJ1-1	TGTGCCAGCAGCGTAGAACAGGTAGGGAACACTGAAGCTTTCTTT	CASSVEQVGNTEAFF
-	-	TRBV28	11	TRBJ1-2	TGTGCCAGCAGTTTCGAGGGTGGCTACACCTTC	CASSFEGGYTF
TRBD2	-	TRBV6-6	14	TRBJ2-3	TGTGCCAGCAACTCGGGACTAGCGGGGGCAACGCAGTATTTT	CASNSGLAGATQYF